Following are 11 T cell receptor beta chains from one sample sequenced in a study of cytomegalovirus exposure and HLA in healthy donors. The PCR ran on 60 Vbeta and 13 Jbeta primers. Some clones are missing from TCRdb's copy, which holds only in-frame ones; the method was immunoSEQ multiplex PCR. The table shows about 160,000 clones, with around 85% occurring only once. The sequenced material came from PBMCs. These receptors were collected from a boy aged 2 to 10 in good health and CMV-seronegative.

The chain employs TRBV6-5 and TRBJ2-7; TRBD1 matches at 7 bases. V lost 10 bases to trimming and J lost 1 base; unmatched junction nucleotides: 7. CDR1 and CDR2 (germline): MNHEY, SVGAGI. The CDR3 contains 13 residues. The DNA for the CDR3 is TGTGCCACCCACCGACAGGGATCCTACGAGCAGTACTTC. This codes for CATHRQGSYEQYF.

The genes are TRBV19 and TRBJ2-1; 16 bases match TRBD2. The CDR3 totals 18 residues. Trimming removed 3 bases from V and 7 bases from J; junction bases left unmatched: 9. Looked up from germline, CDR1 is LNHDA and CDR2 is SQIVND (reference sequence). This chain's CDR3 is CASSILVGLAGGQNEQFF. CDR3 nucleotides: TGTGCCAGTAGTATCTTAGTGGGACTAGCGGGGGGGCAGAATGAGCAGTTCTTC.

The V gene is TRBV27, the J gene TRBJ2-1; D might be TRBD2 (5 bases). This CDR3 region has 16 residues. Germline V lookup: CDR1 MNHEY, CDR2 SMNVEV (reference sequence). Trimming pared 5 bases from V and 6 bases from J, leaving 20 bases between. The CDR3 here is CASSRRVKGRANEQFF. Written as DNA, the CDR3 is TGTGCCAGCAGTCGGCGGGTGAAAGGTAGGGCCAATGAGCAGTTCTTC.

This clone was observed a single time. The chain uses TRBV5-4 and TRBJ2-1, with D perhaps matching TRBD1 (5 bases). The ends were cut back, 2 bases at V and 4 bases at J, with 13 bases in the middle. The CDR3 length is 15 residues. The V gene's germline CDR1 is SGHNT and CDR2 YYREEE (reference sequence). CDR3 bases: TGTGCCAGCAGCTTAGGGCAAAGGGGTTACAATGAGCAGTTCTTC. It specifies CASSLGQRGYNEQFF.

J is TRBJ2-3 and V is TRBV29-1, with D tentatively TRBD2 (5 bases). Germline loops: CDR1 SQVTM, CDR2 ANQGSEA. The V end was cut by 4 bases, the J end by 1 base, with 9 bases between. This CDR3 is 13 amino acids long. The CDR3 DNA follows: TGCAGCGTTGGAAGCGGACGCACAGATACGCAGTATTTT. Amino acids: CSVGSGRTDTQYF.

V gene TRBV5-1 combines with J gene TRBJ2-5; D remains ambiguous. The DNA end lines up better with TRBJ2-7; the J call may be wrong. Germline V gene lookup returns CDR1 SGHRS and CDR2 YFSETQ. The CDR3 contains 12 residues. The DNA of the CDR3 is TGCGCCAGCAGCTACGACCACTACGAGCAGTACTTC. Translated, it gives CASSYDHYEQYF.

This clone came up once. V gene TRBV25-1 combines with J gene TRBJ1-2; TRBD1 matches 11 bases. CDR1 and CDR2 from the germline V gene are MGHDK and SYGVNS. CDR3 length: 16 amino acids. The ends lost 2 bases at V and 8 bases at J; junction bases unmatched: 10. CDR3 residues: CASSEPGQGDLGGYTF. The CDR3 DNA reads TGTGCCAGCAGTGAACCGGGACAGGGGGACCTAGGGGGCTACACCTTC.

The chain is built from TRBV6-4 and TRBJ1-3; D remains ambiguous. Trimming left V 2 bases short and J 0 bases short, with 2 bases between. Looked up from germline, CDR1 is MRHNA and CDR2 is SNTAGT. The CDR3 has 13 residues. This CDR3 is CASSDRSGNTIYF. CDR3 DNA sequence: TGTGCCAGCAGTGACCGCTCTGGAAACACCATATATTTT.

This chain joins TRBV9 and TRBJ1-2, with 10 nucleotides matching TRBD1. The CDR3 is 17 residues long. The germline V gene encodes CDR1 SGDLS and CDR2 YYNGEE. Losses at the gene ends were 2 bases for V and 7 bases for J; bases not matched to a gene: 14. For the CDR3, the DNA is TGTGCCAGCAGCGTTGATCCCCGGGACAGGGGCCCCGGTGGCTACACCTTC. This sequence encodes CASSVDPRDRGPGGYTF.

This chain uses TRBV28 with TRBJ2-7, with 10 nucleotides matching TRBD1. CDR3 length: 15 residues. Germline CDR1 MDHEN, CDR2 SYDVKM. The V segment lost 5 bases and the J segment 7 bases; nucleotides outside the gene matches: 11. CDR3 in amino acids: CASSRPGQGKREQYF. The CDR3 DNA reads TGTGCCAGCAGTCGACCGGGACAGGGGAAGAGGGAGCAGTACTTC.

The DNA of the CDR3 is TGTGCCAGCAGTCCCGACAGGGGGCTAGTGACCGGGGAGCTGTTTTTT. Translation gives CASSPDRGLVTGELFF. V gene TRBV27 combines with J gene TRBJ2-2; 10 bases line up with TRBD1. Germline assignment: CDR1 MNHEY and CDR2 SMNVEV (reference sequence). This CDR3 contains 16 residues. V lost 5 bases, J lost 5 bases, and 8 bases stayed unmatched.